The clone carrying this T cell receptor (beta chain) has more than one count but fewer than ten. This CDR3 is built from 12 residues. V was trimmed by 7 bases and J by 6 bases, leaving 13 bases between them. Patients chosen for sequencing had shown CD8+CD57+ cell expansion by flow cytometry. This record belongs to a study of CD8+CD57+ T cells in acquired aplastic anemia. Profiling that covered TCR beta VDJ and CDR3 relied on genomic DNA as its template. TCRdb recomputed calls from the reads with MiXCR, one row per CDR3 protein. The table records 150,000 to 200,000 distinct CDR3 sequences, around 45% of them present only once.

The V gene is TRBV12-3 or TRBV12-4, the J gene TRBJ2-7, with no clear D. The sequenced sample was sorted CD4+, CD8+, or CD8+CD57+ T cells (not recorded which) from PBMCs. The clonotype was recovered from a human donor with aplastic anemia. The CDR3, as DNA: TGTGCCAGCACCTCTTCTGCGAGCGAGCAGTACTTC. Translation: CASTSSASEQYF.